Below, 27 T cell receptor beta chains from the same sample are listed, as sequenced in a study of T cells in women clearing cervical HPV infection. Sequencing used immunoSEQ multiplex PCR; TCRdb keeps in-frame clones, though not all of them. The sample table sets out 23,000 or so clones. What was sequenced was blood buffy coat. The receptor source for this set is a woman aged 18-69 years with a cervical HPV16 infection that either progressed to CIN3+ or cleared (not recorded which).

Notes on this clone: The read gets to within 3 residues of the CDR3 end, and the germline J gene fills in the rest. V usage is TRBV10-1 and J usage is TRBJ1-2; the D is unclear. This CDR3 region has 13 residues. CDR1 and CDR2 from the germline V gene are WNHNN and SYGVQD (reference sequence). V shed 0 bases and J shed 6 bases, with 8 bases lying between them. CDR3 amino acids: CASSESRKNGYTF. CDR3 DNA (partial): TGCGCCAGCAGTGAGTCGCGGAAGAATGGC.

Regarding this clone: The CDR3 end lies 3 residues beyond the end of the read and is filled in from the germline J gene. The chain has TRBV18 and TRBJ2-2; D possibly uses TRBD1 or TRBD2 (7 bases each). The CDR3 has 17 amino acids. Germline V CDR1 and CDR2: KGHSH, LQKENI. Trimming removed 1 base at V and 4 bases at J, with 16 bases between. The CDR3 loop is CASSPRAGQRTTGELFF. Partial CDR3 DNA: TGTGCCAGCTCACCACGAGCGGGACAGCGAACCACCGGGGAG.

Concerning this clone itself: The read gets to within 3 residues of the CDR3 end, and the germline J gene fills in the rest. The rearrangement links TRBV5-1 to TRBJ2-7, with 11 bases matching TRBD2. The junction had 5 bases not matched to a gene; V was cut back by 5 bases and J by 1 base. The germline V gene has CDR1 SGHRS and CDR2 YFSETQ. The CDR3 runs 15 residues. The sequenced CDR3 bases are TGCGCCAGCAGTCCATTAGCGGGGGGGTCCTACGAG. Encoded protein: CASSPLAGGSYE. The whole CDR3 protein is CASSPLAGGSYEQYF.

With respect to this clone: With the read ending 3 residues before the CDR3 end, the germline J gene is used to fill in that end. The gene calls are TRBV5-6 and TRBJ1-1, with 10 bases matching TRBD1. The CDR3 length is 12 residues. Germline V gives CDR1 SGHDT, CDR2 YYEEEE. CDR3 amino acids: CASSPGTGVAFF. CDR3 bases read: TGTGCCAGCAGCCCGGGGACAGGGGTG.

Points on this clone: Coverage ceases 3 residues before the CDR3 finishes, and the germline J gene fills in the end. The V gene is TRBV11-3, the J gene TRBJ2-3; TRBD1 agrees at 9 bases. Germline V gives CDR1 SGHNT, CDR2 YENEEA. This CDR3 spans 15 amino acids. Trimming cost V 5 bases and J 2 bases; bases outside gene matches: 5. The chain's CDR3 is CASSQGQGDTDTQYF. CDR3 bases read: TGTGCCAGCAGCCAGGGACAGGGTGACACAGATACG.

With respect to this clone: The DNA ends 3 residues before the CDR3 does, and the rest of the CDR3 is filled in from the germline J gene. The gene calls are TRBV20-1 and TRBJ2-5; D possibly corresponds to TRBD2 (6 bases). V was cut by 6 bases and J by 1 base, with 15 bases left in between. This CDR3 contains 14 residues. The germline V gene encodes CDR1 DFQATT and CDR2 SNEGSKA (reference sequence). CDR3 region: CSATEPGLQETQYF. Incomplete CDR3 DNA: TGCAGTGCCACTGAACCGGGACTCCAAGAGACC.

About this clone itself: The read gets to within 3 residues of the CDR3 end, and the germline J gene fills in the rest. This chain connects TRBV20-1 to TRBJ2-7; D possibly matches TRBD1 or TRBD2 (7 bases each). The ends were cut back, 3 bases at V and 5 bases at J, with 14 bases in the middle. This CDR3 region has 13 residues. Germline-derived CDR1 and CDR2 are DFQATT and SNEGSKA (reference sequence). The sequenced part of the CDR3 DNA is TGCAGTGCTAGGGGAGGGGGCTCGGACGAG. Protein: CSARGGGSDE. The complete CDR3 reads CSARGGGSDEQYF.

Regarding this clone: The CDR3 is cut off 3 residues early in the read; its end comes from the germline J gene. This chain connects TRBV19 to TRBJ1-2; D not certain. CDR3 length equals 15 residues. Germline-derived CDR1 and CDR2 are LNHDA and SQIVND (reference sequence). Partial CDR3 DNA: TGTGCCAGTAGTATAGGGGGATCTAGCACAGATACC. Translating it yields CASSIGGSSTDT. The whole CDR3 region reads CASSIGGSSTDTYTF.

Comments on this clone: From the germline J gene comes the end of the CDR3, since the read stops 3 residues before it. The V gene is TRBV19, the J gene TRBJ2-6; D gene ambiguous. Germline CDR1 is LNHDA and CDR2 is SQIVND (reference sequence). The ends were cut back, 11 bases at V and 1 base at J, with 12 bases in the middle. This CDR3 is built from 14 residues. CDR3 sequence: CAASARSGANVLTF. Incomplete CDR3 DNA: TGTGCCGCCTCGGCGCGGTCTGGGGCCAACGTC. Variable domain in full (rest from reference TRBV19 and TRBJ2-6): DGGITQSPKYLFRKEGQNVTLSCEQNLNHDAMYWYRQDPGQGLRLIYYSQIVNDFQKGDIAEGYSVSREKKESFPLTVTSAQKNPTAFYLCAASARSGANVLTFGAGSRLTVL.

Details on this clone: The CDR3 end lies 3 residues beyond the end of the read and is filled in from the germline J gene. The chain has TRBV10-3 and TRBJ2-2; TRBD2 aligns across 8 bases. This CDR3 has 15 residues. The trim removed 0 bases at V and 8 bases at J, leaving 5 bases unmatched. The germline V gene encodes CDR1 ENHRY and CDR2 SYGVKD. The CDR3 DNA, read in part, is TGTGCCATCAGTGAGTCCCAGCGGGAGAGAGGGGAG. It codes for CAISESQRERGE. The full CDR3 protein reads CAISESQRERGELFF.

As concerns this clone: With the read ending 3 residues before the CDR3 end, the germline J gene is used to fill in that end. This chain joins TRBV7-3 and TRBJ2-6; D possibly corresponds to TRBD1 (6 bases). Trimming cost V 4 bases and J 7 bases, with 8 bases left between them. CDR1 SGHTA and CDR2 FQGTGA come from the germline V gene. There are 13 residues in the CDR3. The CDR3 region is CASSSRGANVLTF. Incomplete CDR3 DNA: TGTGCCAGCAGCTCCAGGGGAGCCAACGTC. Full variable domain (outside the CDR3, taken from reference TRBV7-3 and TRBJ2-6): GAGVSQTPSNKVTEKGKYVELRCDPISGHTALYWYRQSLGQGPEFLIYFQGTGAADDSGLPNDRFFAVRPEGSVSTLKIQRTERGDSAVYLCASSSRGANVLTFGAGSRLTVL.

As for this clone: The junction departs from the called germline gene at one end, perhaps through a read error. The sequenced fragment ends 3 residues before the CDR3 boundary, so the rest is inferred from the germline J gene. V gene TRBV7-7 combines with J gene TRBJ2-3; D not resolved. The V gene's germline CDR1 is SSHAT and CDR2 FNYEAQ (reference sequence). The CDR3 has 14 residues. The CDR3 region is CASSLSPGPETQYF. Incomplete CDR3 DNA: TGTGCCAGCAGCCTCTCCCCGGGTCCAGAGACG.

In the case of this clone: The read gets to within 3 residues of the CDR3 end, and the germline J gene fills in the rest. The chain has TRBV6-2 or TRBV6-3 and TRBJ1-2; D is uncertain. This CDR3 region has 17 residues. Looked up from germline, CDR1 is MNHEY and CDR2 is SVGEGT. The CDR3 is CASSYSPAGGSSYDYTF. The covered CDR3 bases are TGTGCCAGCAGTTACTCTCCCGCTGGCGGCAGCTCCTACGAC.

Partial CDR3 DNA: TGCGCCAGCAGATTCCTACAAGAGACC. Translated, it gives CASRFLQET. The full CDR3 protein reads CASRFLQETQYF. This rearrangement joins TRBV5-1 to TRBJ2-5; D unresolved. The read terminates 3 residues before the CDR3 end, so the remaining end is supplied by the germline J gene. The V end lost 5 bases, the J end lost 2 bases, and 7 bases lay between the germline ends. CDR1 and CDR2 (germline): SGHRS, YFSETQ. The CDR3 covers 12 residues.

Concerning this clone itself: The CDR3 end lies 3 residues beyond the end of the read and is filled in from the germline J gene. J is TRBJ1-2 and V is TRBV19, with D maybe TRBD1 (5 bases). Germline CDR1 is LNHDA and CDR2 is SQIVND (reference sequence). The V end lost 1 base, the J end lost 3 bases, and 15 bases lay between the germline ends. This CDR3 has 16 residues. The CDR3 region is CASSIASRGVDYGYTF. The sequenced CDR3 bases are TGTGCCAGTAGTATAGCCTCTCGGGGGGTGGACTATGGC.

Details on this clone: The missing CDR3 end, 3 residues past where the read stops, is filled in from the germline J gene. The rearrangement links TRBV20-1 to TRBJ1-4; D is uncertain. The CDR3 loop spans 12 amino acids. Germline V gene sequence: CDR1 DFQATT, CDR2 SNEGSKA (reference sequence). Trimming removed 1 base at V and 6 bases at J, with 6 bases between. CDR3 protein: CSARVPDEKLFF. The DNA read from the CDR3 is TGCAGTGCTAGAGTCCCAGATGAAAAA.

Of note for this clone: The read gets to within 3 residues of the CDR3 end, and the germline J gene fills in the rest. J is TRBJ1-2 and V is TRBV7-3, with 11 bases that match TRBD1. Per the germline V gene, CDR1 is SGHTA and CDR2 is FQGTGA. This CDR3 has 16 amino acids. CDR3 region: CASSAPGTGGTDTYTF. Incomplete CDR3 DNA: TGTGCCAGCAGCGCCCCCGGGACAGGGGGAACAGATACC.

The CDR3 DNA, read in part, is TGCAGTGCTCGCGGACTAGGCGGTTTGGATGAG. Protein product: CSARGLGGLDE. The entire CDR3 reads CSARGLGGLDEQFF. The chain combines TRBV20-1 with TRBJ2-1; TRBD2 aligns across 7 bases. The read terminates 3 residues ahead of where the CDR3 ends, so the germline J gene completes it. The CDR3 extends over 14 amino acids. Trimming cost V 5 bases and J 8 bases; bases outside gene matches: 12. The germline CDR1 and CDR2 sequences are DFQATT and SNEGSKA (reference sequence).

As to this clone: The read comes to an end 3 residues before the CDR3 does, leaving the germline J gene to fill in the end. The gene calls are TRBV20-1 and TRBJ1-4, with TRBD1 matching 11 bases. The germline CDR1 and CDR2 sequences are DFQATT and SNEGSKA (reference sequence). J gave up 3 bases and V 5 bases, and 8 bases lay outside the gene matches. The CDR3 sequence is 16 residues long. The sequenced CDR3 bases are TGCAGTGCTGAGGACAGGGGGCAGGTTGCTAATGAAAAA. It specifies CSAEDRGQVANEK. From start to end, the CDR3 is CSAEDRGQVANEKLFF.

CDR3 sequence: CASSAGGARNEQFF. Partial CDR3 DNA: TGTGCCAGCAGTGCGGGGGGCGCGAGGAATGAG. V gene TRBV2 combines with J gene TRBJ2-1; D perhaps matches TRBD2 (7 bases). Sequencing ends 3 residues short of the CDR3 end; the germline J gene provides the rest. The V gene's germline CDR1 is SNHLY and CDR2 FYNNEI. The CDR3 totals 14 residues. The germline V and J ends were trimmed by 4 bases and 7 bases, with 14 bases remaining between them. Full variable domain (missing parts from reference TRBV2 and TRBJ2-1): EPEVTQTPSHQVTQMGQEVILRCVPISNHLYFYWYRQILGQKVEFLVSFYNNEISEKSEIFDDQFSVERPDGSNFTLKIRSTKLEDSAMYFCASSAGGARNEQFFGPGTRLTVL.

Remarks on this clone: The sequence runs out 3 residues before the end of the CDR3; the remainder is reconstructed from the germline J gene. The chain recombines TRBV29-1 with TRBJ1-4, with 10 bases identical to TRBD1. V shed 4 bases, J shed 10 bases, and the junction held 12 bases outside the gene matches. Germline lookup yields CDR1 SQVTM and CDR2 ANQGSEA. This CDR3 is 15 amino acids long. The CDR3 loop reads CSVGNRDRGTGKLFF. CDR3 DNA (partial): TGCAGCGTTGGAAATAGGGACAGGGGAACCGGAAAA.

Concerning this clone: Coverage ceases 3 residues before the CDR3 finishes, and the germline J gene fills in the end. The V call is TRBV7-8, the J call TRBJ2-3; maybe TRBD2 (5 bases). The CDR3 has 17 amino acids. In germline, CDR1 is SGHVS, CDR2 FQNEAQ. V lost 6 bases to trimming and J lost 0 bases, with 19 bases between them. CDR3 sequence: CASRRGGWVTSTDTQYF. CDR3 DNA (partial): TGTGCCAGCAGAAGAGGCGGGTGGGTAACTAGCACAGATACG.

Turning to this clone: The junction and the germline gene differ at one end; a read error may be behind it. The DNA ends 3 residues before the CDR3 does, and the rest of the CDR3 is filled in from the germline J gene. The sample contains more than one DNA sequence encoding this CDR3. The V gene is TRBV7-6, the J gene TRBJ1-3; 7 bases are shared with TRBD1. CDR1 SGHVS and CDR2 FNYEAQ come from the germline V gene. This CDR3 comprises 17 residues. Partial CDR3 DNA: TGTGCCAGCAGCTTAGAAGGGGGCACCTACTCTGGAAACACG. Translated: CASSLEGGTYSGNT. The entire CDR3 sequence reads CASSLEGGTYSGNTIYF.

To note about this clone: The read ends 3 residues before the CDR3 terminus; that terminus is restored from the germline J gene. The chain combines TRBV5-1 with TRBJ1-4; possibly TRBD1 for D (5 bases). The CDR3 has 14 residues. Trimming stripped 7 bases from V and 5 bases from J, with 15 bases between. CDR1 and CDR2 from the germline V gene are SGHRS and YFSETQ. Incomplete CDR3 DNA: TGCGCCAGCTGTACAGGTGGGCCAAATGAAAAA. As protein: CASCTGGPNEK. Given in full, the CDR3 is CASCTGGPNEKLFF.

CDR3 bases read: TGTGCCAGCAGTTCACCCGCAGGTAGCGGTCAAGAGACC. Its protein is CASSSPAGSGQET. The CDR3 reads in full as CASSSPAGSGQETQYF. The genes are TRBV28 and TRBJ2-5, with a tentative D call TRBD2 (6 bases). From the germline J gene comes the end of the CDR3, since the read stops 3 residues before it. From germline, CDR1 is MDHEN and CDR2 SYDVKM. This CDR3 has 16 residues. The V gene lost 4 bases and the J gene lost 2 bases, with 17 bases spanning the gap.

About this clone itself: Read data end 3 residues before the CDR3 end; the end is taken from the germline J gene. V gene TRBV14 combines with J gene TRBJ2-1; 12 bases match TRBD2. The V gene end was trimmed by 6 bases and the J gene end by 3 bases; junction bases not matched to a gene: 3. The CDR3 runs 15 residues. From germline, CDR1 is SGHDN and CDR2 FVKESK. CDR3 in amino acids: CASRGLAGLYNEQFF. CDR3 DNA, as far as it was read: TGTGCCAGCAGGGGACTAGCGGGTCTCTACAATGAG.

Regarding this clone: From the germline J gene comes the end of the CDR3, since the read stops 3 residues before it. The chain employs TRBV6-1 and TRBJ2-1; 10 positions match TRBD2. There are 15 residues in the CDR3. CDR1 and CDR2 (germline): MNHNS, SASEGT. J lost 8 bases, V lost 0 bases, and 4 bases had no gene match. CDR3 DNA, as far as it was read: TGTGCCAGCAGTGAAGCGGTGCTAGCGGGGGATGAG. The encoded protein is CASSEAVLAGDE. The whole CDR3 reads CASSEAVLAGDEQFF.